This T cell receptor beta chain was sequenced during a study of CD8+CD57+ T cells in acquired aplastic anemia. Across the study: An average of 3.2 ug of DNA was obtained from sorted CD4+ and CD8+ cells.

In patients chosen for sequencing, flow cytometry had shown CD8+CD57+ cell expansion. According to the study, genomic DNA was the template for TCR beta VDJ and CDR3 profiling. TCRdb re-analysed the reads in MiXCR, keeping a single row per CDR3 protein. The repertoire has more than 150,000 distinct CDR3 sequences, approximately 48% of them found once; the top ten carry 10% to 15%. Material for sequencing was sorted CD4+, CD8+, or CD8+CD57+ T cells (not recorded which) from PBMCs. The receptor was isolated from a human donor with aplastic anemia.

The chain's CDR3 is CASSQGYEIRGGYEQYF. In DNA form, the CDR3 reads TGTGCCAGCAGCCAAGGATATGAGATCCGAGGCGGGTACGAGCAGTACTTC. This chain joins TRBV4-2 and TRBJ2-7; TRBD2 might be the D (5 bases). This CDR3 spans 17 amino acids. The germline V and J ends were trimmed by 1 base and 4 bases, with 20 bases remaining between them. CDR1 is LGHNA, CDR2 YNFKEQ, per germline.